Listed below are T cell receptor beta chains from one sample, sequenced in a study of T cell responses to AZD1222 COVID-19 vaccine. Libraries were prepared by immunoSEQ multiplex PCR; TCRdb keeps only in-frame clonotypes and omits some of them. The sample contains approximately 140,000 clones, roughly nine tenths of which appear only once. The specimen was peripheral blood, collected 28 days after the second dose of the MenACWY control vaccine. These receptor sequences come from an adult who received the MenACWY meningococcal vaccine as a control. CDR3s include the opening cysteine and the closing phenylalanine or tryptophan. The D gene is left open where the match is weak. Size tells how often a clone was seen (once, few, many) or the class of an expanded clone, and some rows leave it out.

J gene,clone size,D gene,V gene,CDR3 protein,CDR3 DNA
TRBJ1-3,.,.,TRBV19,CASSGTLGNTIYF,TGTGCCAGTAGTGGGACCCTCGGGAACACCATATATTTT
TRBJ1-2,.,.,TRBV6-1,CASSDRADNYGYTF,TGTGCCAGCAGTGACAGGGCAGACAACTATGGCTACACCTTC
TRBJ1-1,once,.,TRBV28,CASSPSHRRGTEAFF,TGTGCCAGCAGCCCTTCCCACCGGAGGGGGACTGAAGCTTTCTTT
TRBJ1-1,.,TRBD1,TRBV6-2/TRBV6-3,CASSYSTGGDAFF,TGTGCCAGCAGTTACTCGACAGGGGGCGACGCTTTCTTT
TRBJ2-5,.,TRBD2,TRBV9,CASSVGGRVTSGSSHQETQYF,TGTGCCAGCAGCGTAGGTGGCAGGGTGACTAGCGGGAGCTCTCACCAAGAGACCCAGTACTTC
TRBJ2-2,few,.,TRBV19,CASRRESGELFF,TGTGCCAGTAGGAGGGAGTCCGGGGAGCTGTTTTTT
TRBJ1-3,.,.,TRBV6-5,CASSYAGGTGNTIYF,TGTGCCAGCAGTTACGCCGGGGGAACTGGAAACACCATATATTTT
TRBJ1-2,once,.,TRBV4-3,CASSQDRTDNYGYTF,TGCGCCAGCAGCCAAGACCGTACCGATAACTATGGCTACACCTTC
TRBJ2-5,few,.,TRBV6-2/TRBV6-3,CASSFQIDTSQYF,TGTGCCAGCAGTTTTCAGATTGACACCTCCCAGTACTTC
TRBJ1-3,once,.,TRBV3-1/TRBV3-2,CASSQVASDVRNTIYF,TGTGCCAGCAGCCAAGTGGCCTCGGACGTACGAAACACCATATATTTT
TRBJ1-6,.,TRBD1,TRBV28,CASSRGQGFSPLHF,TGTGCCAGCAGCCGAGGACAGGGATTCTCACCCCTCCACTTT
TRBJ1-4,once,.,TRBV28,CASSLTGGNNEKLFF,TGTGCCAGCAGTTTAACGGGGGGGAATAATGAAAAACTGTTTTTT
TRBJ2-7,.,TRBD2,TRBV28,CASGISGDPYEQYF,TGTGCCAGCGGCATTAGCGGGGACCCCTACGAGCAGTACTTC
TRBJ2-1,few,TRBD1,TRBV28,CASMPPGTGLYNEQFF,TGTGCCAGCATGCCTCCCGGGACAGGGCTCTACAATGAGCAGTTCTTC
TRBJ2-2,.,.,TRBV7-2,CASSLAYGSNTGELFF,TGTGCCAGCAGCTTAGCTTACGGTTCGAACACCGGGGAGCTGTTTTTT
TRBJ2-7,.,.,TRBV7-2,CASSPQGNEQYF,TGTGCCAGCAGCCCCCAGGGGAACGAGCAGTACTTC
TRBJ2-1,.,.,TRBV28,CASSLVGSYNEQFF,TGTGCCAGCAGTTTGGTAGGCAGTTACAATGAGCAGTTCTTC
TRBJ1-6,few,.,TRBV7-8,CASSVGGNSPLHF,TGTGCCAGCAGCGTTGGAGGGAATTCACCCCTCCACTTT
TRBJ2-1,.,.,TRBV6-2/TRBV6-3,CASSTSYSNEQFF,TGTGCCAGCAGTACTAGTTATTCCAATGAGCAGTTCTTC
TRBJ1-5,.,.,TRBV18,CASSGIQGSNQPQHF,TGTGCCAGCTCAGGCATACAGGGTTCCAATCAGCCCCAGCATTTT